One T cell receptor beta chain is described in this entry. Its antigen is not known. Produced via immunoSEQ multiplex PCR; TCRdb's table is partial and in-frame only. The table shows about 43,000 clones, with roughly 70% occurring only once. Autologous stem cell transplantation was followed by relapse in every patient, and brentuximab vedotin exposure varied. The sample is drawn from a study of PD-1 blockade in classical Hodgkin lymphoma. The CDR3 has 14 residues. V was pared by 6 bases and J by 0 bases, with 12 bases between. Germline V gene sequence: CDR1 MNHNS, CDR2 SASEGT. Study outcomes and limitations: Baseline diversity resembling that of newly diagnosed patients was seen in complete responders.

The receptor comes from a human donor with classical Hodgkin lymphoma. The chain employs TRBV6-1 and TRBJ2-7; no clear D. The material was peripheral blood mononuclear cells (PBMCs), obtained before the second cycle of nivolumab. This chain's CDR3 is CASRTPANSYEQYF. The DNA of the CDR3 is TGTGCCAGCAGGACTCCGGCCAACTCCTACGAGCAGTACTTC.